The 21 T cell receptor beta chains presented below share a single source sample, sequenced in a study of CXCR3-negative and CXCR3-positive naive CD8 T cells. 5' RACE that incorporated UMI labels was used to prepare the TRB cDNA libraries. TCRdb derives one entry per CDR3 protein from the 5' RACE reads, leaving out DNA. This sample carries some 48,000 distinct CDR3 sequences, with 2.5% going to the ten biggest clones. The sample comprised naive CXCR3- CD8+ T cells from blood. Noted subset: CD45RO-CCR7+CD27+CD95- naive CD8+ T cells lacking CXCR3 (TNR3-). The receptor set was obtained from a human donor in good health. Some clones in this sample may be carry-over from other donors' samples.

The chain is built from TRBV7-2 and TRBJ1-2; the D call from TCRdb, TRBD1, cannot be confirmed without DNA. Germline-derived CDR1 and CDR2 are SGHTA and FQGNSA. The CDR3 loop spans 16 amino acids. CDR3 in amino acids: CASSLGGRESHYGYTF.

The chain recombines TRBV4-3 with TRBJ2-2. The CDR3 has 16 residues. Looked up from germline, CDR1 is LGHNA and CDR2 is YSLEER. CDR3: CASSQEHRPNTGELFF.

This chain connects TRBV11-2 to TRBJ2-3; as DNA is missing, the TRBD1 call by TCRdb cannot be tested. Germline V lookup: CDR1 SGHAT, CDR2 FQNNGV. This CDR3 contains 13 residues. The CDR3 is CASSLFRGDTQYF.

The CDR3 here is CAISRSSGANVLTF. The V call is TRBV10-3, the J call TRBJ2-6. Germline assignment: CDR1 ENHRY and CDR2 SYGVKD. The CDR3 has 14 residues.

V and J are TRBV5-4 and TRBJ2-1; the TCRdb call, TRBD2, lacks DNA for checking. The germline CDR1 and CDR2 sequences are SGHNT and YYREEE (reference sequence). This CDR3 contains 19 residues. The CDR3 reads CASSLMGLAGGGSYNEQFF.

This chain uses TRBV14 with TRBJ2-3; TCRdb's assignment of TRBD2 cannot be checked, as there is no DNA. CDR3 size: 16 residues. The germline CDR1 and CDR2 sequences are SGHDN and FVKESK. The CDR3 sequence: CASSQDLLAGADTQYF.

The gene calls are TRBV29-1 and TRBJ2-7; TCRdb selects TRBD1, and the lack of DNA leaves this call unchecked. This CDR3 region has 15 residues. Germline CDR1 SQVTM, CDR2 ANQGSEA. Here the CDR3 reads CSVVYGTGELGEQYF.

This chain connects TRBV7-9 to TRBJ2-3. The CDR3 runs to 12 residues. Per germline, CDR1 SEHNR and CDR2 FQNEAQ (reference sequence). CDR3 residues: CASSSLGDTQYF.

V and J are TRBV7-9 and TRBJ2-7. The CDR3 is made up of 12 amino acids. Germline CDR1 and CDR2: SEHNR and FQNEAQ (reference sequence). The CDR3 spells CASMGDSYEQYF.

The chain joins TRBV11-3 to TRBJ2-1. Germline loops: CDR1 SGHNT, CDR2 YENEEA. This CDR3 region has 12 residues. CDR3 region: CASSLDSNEQFF.

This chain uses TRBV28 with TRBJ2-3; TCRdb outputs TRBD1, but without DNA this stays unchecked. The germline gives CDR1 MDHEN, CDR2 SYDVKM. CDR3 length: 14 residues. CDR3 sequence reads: CASTPGTSTDTQYF.

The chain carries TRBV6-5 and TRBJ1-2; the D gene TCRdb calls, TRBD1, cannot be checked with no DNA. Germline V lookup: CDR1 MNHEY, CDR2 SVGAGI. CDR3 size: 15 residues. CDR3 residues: CASSSAGEGAYGYTF.

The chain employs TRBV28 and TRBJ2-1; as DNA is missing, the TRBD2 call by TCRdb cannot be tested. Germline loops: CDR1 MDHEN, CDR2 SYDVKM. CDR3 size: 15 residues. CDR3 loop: CASSSPGLRSDEQFF.

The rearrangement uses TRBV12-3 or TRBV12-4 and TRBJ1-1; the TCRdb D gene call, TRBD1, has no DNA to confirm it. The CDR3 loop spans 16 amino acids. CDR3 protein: CASSLDLQGARTEAFF.

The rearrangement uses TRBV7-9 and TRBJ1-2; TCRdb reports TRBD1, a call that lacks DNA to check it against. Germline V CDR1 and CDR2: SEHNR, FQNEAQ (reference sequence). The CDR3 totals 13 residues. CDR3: CASPGQNVDGYTF.

The CDR3 protein is CASSYTTASGYSYEQYF. The J gene is TRBJ2-7, the V gene TRBV6-6. From germline, CDR1 is MNHNY and CDR2 SVGAGI (reference sequence). The CDR3 covers 17 residues.

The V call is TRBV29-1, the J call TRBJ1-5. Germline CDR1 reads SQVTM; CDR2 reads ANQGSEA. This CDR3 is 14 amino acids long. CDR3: CSVLEEASNQPQHF.

This CDR3 reads CASSLVRGADTQYF. J is TRBJ2-3 and V is TRBV11-2; the TRBD1 assignment by TCRdb is unverifiable without DNA. The CDR3 covers 14 residues. Germline values: CDR1 SGHAT, CDR2 FQNNGV.

CDR3 amino acids: CASSSGLASSGYTF. The gene calls are TRBV27 and TRBJ1-2; with no DNA, the TCRdb D assignment of TRBD1 cannot be verified. The CDR3 length is 14 residues. Germline CDR1 and CDR2: MNHEY and SMNVEV (reference sequence).

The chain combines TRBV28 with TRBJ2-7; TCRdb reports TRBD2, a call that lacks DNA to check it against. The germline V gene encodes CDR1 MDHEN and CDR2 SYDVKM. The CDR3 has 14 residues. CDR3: CASSFPGLLYEQYF.

The CDR3 protein is CASSGFGEQFF. This chain joins TRBV7-6 and TRBJ2-1. This CDR3 comprises 11 residues. CDR1 is SGHVS, CDR2 FNYEAQ, per germline.